A single T cell receptor beta chain is shown here with its context. This clonotype was counted between two and nine times. Its binding antigen is unknown. Base-call qualities are not available, and no considerably larger clone is one nucleotide away. These data are taken from a study of T cells after yellow fever vaccination (dated by TCRdb to about 2019). Describing the broader study: The SMART-Seq v4 Ultra Low Input RNA kit was used to prepare libraries from fractions with low cell numbers. To follow T-cell clones before and after both primary and booster YFV17D yellow fever vaccination, bulk TCR alpha and beta repertoires underwent longitudinal sequencing. Two healthy male donors, one aged 18 to 30 and one aged 30 to 40 years, made up the cohort. Blood samples were taken at several timepoints before and after primary and secondary immunization, and bulk PBMC replicates and cell subsets were isolated.

Results and caveats for the whole study, not just this receptor: Compared with the primary T-cell response, the secondary T-cell response was faster but weaker, reaching its peak on day 5 rather than on day 15. A small fraction of clonotypes showed up in both the CD4 and CD8 compartments, probably as a result of convergent recombination. The study included only a couple of donors, which limits how far the findings can be generalized. Most clones expanded after primary vaccination were re-detected after the booster (96% of CD4 and approximately 89% of CD8), suggesting broad memory maintenance. Because abundant contaminating clonotypes from the bulk population could be contained in FACS-sorted repertoires, computational filtering was required.

The treatment or condition tag for this specimen amounts to: live attenuated yellow fever vaccine strain. A standard Ficoll-Paque protocol was used to isolate PBMCs from peripheral blood. Dynabeads CD4 and CD8 positive selection kits were used to isolate the CD4 and CD8 T-cell fractions. TriZol was used to extract RNA from bulk PBMCs, CD4 and CD8 fractions, and dextramer-positive and dextramer-negative fractions. TCRdb lists the instrument as Illumina NovaSeq 6000. TCR cDNA was synthesized by 5'RACE template switching, which introduced a universal primer site and unique molecular identifiers. Priming for cDNA synthesis came from both the TCR alpha and TCR beta constant segments. Library amplification used two PCR steps, and the second PCR step added sample barcodes and sequencing adapters. Libraries were sequenced on Illumina HiSeq 2500 (2x100 bp) or NovaSeq (2x150 bp). On the study's bioinformatics: Demultiplexing of reads and collapsing into UMI consensus sequences were performed with MIGEC, and V(D)J alignment was carried out with MiXCR. Using edgeR on replicate PBMC samples, clonotypes were called vaccine-responding if FDR was below 0.01 and the log2 fold change was above 5 up to day 15. CD4 or CD8 identity was assigned to each bulk clonotype according to whether the clonotype was present at higher abundance in the sequenced CD4 repertoire or the sequenced CD8 repertoire. TCRdb trimmed public reads at Q25 via fastp, called clones via MiXCR and kept in-frame beta chains. One record per CDR3 amino acid sequence lists the most common genes and DNA. The V and J calls come from TCRdb's annotation, not from the publication. A total of about 130,000 distinct CDR3 sequences appear in this sample, about 8.8% of them only once. About two fifths of the sample is in the top ten clones.

This material consisted of CD8+ T cells sorted from PBMCs, taken on the day of the yellow fever booster vaccination. The clonotype was recovered from a man aged 18 to 30 who received the YFV17D yellow fever vaccine.

The CDR3 region has the sequence CASSDRDRTYNEQFF. Here is the DNA: TGCGCCAGCAGCGACCGGGACAGGACCTACAATGAGCAGTTCTTC. Recombination joined TRBV5-1 with TRBJ2-1; 8 bases in between match TRBD1. Via the germline V gene, CDR1 is SGHRS and CDR2 YFSETQ. The CDR3 numbers 15 residues from cysteine through phenylalanine. Only the CDR3 DNA is retained, 45 bases long and in frame from the first base. V is trimmed back by 4 bases and J by 2 bases, and the junction contains 5 bases that no gene match accounts for.